This T cell receptor beta chain was recovered during a study of blood T cell repertoires in COVID-19. Clones were sequenced by immunoSEQ multiplex PCR, and TCRdb holds only the in-frame ones, with some missing. This table holds 95,000 to 110,000 clones, roughly 87% found once. The J segment lost 5 bases and the V segment lost 4 bases, leaving 1 base of the junction unmatched. CDR3 length: 14 amino acids. CDR1 and CDR2 from the germline V gene are SNHLY and FYNNEI. This receptor was identified in a woman older than 75 in a cohort sampled during active COVID-19. The source material was peripheral blood. V gene TRBV2 combines with J gene TRBJ1-4, with 10 nucleotides matching TRBD1. The CDR3 is CASSVGQGNEKLFF. The DNA of the CDR3 is TGTGCCAGCAGTGTGGGACAGGGGAATGAAAAACTGTTTTTT.